The 8 T cell receptor beta chains listed next were all sequenced from one sample in a study of cytotoxic CD8 clonotypes in ibrutinib-treated CLL. Profiling relied on immunoSEQ multiplex PCR, and the TCRdb table lists in-frame clones only, not all of them. The sample includes over 130,000 clones, more than 75% of them seen just once. The source was PBMCs, collected after 36 months of ibrutinib treatment. These receptors originate from a human donor with chronic lymphocytic leukemia.

V is TRBV11-3 and J is TRBJ2-5; a possible D gene is TRBD1 (6 bases). The CDR3 loop spans 17 amino acids. V was shortened by 2 bases and J by 4 bases, with 20 bases between the two germline ends. CDR1 is SGHNT and CDR2 is YENEEA in the germline V gene. This CDR3 reads CASSLSQPGRGGETQYF. CDR3 DNA: TGTGCCAGCAGCTTAAGCCAACCGGGACGAGGGGGAGAGACCCAGTACTTC.

The V and J genes are TRBV29-1 and TRBJ2-2; no clear D gene. CDR1 is SQVTM, CDR2 ANQGSEA, per germline. This CDR3 is 13 amino acids long. Trimming removed 6 bases at V and 6 bases at J, with 14 bases between. The CDR3 loop is CSVHLIMAGELFF. DNA for the CDR3: TGCAGCGTCCATCTGATTATGGCCGGGGAGCTGTTTTTT.

CDR3 loop: CASTGQSYGYTF. The CDR3, as DNA: TGTGCCAGTACGGGGCAGAGCTATGGCTACACCTTC. The chain links TRBV21-1 to TRBJ1-2. TRBV21-1 is classified as a pseudogene. The CDR3 is made up of 12 amino acids.

V gene TRBV18 combines with J gene TRBJ2-1; D is tentatively TRBD1 or TRBD2 (5 bases each). Germline loops: CDR1 KGHSH, CDR2 LQKENI. There are 17 residues in the CDR3. Trimming stripped 1 base from V and 0 bases from J, with 13 bases between. CDR3 nucleotide sequence: TGTGCCAGCTCACCACAGGACGGGGCCGCCTCCTACAATGAGCAGTTCTTC. Translating gives CASSPQDGAASYNEQFF.

The J gene is TRBJ2-1, the V gene TRBV27, with TRBD1 matching 7 bases. Germline V gives CDR1 MNHEY, CDR2 SMNVEV (reference sequence). CDR3 length: 15 residues. Trimming took 2 bases from V and 5 from J; bases not matched to a gene: 6. CDR3 protein: CASSLPQGDHNEQFF. The CDR3 DNA sequence: TGTGCCAGCAGTTTACCGCAGGGGGACCACAATGAGCAGTTCTTC.

This rearrangement joins TRBV6-5 to TRBJ1-4; D is undetermined. V lost 6 bases and J 5 bases, leaving 16 bases between the germline ends. This CDR3 region has 15 residues. Germline assignment: CDR1 MNHEY and CDR2 SVGAGI. DNA of the CDR3: TGTGCCAGCAGACAGCCCGGAGTAGTCAATGAAAAACTGTTTTTT. It specifies CASRQPGVVNEKLFF.

The rearrangement links TRBV10-3 to TRBJ1-4; D is possibly TRBD1 (5 bases). Trimming pared 1 base from V and 6 bases from J, leaving 15 bases between. The germline V gene has CDR1 ENHRY and CDR2 SYGVKD. CDR3 length equals 16 residues. The CDR3 is CAISEWSGRDDEKLFF. The CDR3 DNA reads as TGTGCCATCAGTGAGTGGAGTGGCAGGGATGATGAAAAACTGTTTTTT.

V and J are TRBV6-6 and TRBJ1-4, with TRBD1 identical over 9 bases. Germline-derived CDR1 and CDR2 are MNHNY and SVGAGI (reference sequence). The CDR3 covers 14 residues. Trimming took 6 bases from V and 8 from J; bases not matched to a gene: 7. The CDR3 sequence is CASRRDRAGEKLFF. The CDR3 bases are TGTGCCAGCAGACGGGACAGGGCCGGGGAAAAACTGTTTTTT.